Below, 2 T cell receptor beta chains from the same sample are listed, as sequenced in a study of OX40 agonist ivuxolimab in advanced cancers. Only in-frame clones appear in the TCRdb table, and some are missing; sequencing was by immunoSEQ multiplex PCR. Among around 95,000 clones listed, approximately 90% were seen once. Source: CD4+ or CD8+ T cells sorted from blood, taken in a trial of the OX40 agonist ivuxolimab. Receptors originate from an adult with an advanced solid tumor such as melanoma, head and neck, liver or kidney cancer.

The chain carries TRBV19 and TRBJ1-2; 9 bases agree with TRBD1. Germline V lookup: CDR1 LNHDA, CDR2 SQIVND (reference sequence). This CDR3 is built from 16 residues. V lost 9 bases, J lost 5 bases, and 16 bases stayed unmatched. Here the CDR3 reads CASTPKQGAGIYGYTF. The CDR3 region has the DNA TGTGCCAGCACACCGAAACAGGGGGCAGGGATTTATGGCTACACCTTC.

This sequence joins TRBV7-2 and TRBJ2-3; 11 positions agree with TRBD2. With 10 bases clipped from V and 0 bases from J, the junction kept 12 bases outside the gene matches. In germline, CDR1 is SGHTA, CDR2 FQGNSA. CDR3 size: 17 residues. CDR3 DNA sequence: TGTGCCACCCGACTCGGACTAGCGGGCCTCAGCACAGATACGCAGTATTTT. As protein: CATRLGLAGLSTDTQYF.